This TCR beta chain originates from a study of response to subunit inactivated influenza vaccine. Germline CDR1 and CDR2: SGHRS and YFSETQ. V was cut by 0 bases and J by 0 bases, with 10 bases left in between. The CDR3 runs to 16 residues. Study-level findings and limits: There was a suggestion from the authors that each seasonal influenza vaccination recruits few new T cells.

MiXCR was run by TCRdb on the RT-PCR reads, yielding one entry per CDR3 protein. The sample lists 450,000 to 600,000 distinct CDR3 sequences; 15% to 20% were seen once. This clonotype has a handful of counts. Its target is not known. The V gene is TRBV5-1, the J gene TRBJ2-1, with unresolved D. The clonotype was recovered from a man between 50 and 69 years old who received an inactivated influenza vaccine. The sequencing here drew on CD4+ T cells sorted from PBMCs, taken roughly 24 months after vaccination. CDR3 sequence: CASSLDGISSYNEQFF. CDR3 nucleotide sequence: TGCGCCAGCAGCTTGGATGGTATTAGCTCCTACAATGAGCAGTTCTTC.